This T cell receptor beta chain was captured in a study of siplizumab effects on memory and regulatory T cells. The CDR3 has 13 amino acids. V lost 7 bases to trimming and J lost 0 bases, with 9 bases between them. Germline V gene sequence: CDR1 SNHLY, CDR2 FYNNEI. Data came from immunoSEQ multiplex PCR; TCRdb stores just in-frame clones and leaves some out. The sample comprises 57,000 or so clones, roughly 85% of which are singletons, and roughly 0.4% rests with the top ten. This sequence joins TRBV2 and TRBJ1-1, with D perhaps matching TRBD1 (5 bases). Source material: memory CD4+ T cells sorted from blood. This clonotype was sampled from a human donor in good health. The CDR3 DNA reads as TGTGCCAGCATAGTACAGGTGAACACTGAAGCTTTCTTT. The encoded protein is CASIVQVNTEAFF.